What follows describes a single T cell receptor (beta chain). CDR1 and CDR2 (germline): MNHEY, SVGAGI. The CDR3 sequence is 13 residues long. V lost 6 bases to trimming and J lost 12 bases; unmatched junction nucleotides: 9. The table came from immunoSEQ multiplex PCR; TCRdb's copy has only in-frame clones and leaves some out. The sample lists some 550,000 clones, around 97% occurring once. This sample stems from a study of shared clonotypes between healthy human individuals. Material: naive CD4+ T cells sorted from blood. Subset defined: CD45RA+ positively selected. V and J are TRBV6-5 and TRBJ2-1; 9 bases fit TRBD1. The sequence was obtained from a woman in her 30s in good health. CDR3 in DNA: TGTGCCAGCAGGGTAGACAGGGGGAAGGCGCAGTTCTTC. As protein: CASRVDRGKAQFF.